The 20 T cell receptor beta chains below come from one sample, sequenced in a study of T cells in Graves' hyperthyroidism and ophthalmopathy. RNA transcripts yielded amplified TCR beta CDR3 regions. TCR CDR3 regions were first amplified by RT-PCR with HTBI primers. TCRdb redid the calling of the multiplex PCR reads with MiXCR, one entry per CDR3 protein. The sample carries hundreds of thousands of distinct CDR3 sequences, around 20% recorded once. The specimen was blood. The origin of the receptors is a man aged 35 to 55 with Graves' ophthalmopathy.

This clonotype has at least ten counts. V gene TRBV28 combines with J gene TRBJ1-5, with no clear D. Germline V gene data show CDR1 as MDHEN and CDR2 as SYDVKM. V gave up 6 bases and J gave up 4 bases, with 13 bases separating them. The CDR3 is 14 amino acids. This chain's CDR3 is CASSEILGNQPQHF. Here the CDR3 DNA reads TGTGCCAGCAGCGAAATTCTAGGGAATCAGCCCCAGCATTTT.

On this clonotype: This may be a read error, as it is one base from a much larger clone. The chain uses TRBV2 and TRBJ2-3, with 9 bases matching TRBD1. The V gene's germline CDR1 is SNHLY and CDR2 FYNNEI. The CDR3 consists of 15 residues. J lost 7 bases, V lost 6 bases, and 11 bases had no gene match. CDR3 sequence reads: CASSAFPGQGNTQYF. The CDR3 DNA reads as TGTGCCAGCAGCGCATTTCCGGGACAGGGAAATACGCAGTATTTT.

The J gene is TRBJ2-7, the V gene TRBV10-3, with D possibly being TRBD1 (6 bases). CDR1 and CDR2 from the germline V gene are ENHRY and SYGVKD. V lost 6 bases and J lost 9, with 15 bases in between. CDR3 length equals 12 residues. CDR3 residues: CAIRTGFGWQYF. The DNA for the CDR3 is TGTGCCATCAGGACAGGTTTTGGGTGGCAGTACTTC.

The rearrangement joins TRBV7-9 to TRBJ2-5; 13 bases fit TRBD2. V shed 5 bases, J shed 5 bases, and the junction held 8 bases outside the gene matches. The CDR3 runs 16 residues. Per germline, CDR1 SEHNR and CDR2 FQNEAQ (reference sequence). CDR3 sequence (DNA): TGTGCCAGCAGCCAAACTAGCGGGGGGGTTTTCGAGACCCAGTACTTC. As protein: CASSQTSGGVFETQYF.

This clonotype was seen at least ten times. The V and J genes are TRBV20-1 and TRBJ2-7; 8 bases are a match to TRBD1. J was trimmed by 2 bases and V by 3 bases; bases with no gene match: 3. The CDR3 is 13 amino acids. Germline CDR1 DFQATT, CDR2 SNEGSKA (reference sequence). DNA of the CDR3: TGCAGTGCTAGTGACAGGGGCCCCTACGAGCAGTACTTC. This gives the protein CSASDRGPYEQYF.

This clonotype was seen many times. The chain joins TRBV30 to TRBJ1-2; 9 nucleotides align to TRBD1. V lost 6 bases, J lost 6 bases, and 11 bases stayed unmatched. The V gene's germline CDR1 is GTSNPN and CDR2 SVGIG (reference sequence). The CDR3 has 14 residues. Here the CDR3 DNA reads TGTGCCTGCCTCATATCCGGACAGGGGAATGGCTACACCTTC. Protein product: CACLISGQGNGYTF. Full variable domain (outside the CDR3, taken from reference TRBV30 and TRBJ1-2): SQTIHQWPATLVQPVGSPLSLECTVEGTSNPNLYWYRQAAGRGLQLLFYSVGIGQISSEVPQNLSASRPQDRQFILSSKKLLLSDSGFYLCACLISGQGNGYTFGSGTRLTVV.

This clonotype was seen many times. V usage is TRBV12-3 or TRBV12-4 and J usage is TRBJ2-3, with a tentative D call TRBD2 (5 bases). Trimming removed 5 bases from V and 4 bases from J, with 7 bases in between. This CDR3 has 12 residues. The CDR3 sequence: CASSPRADTQYF. CDR3 bases: TGTGCCAGCAGTCCGCGGGCAGATACGCAGTATTTT.

This rearrangement joins TRBV9 to TRBJ2-1; D may be TRBD1 (6 bases). CDR3 size: 14 residues. Germline lookup yields CDR1 SGDLS and CDR2 YYNGEE. V lost 0 bases and J 6 bases, leaving 10 bases between the germline ends. In DNA form, the CDR3 reads TGTGCCAGCAGCGTAGAGCTAGGGGGCAATGAGCAGTTCTTC. Protein product: CASSVELGGNEQFF.

The chain uses TRBV24-1 and TRBJ2-1, with 8 bases fitting TRBD2. V was pared by 4 bases and J by 0 bases, with 4 bases of the junction left unmatched. CDR1 is KGHDR and CDR2 is SFDVKD in the germline V gene. CDR3 size: 16 residues. CDR3 in DNA: TGTGCCACCAGTGACCGCGGGGGGAGCTCCTACAATGAGCAGTTCTTC. Residues: CATSDRGGSSYNEQFF.

Here the CDR3 reads CASSYSGTSGNTIYF. The CDR3, as DNA: TGTGCCAGCAGTTACTCGGGGACCTCTGGAAACACCATATATTTT. The V call is TRBV6-5, the J call TRBJ1-3, with D tentatively TRBD1 (5 bases). V was trimmed by 0 bases and J by 0 bases, leaving 6 bases between them. Germline CDR1 reads MNHEY; CDR2 reads SVGAGI. CDR3 size: 15 residues.

This clonotype was seen many times. The J gene is TRBJ2-3, the V gene TRBV7-2; TRBD2 agrees at 9 bases. Looked up from germline, CDR1 is SGHTA and CDR2 is FQGNSA. This CDR3 has 17 amino acids. After removal of 4 bases from V and 2 bases from J, the junction contained 10 bases not matched to a gene. The CDR3 coding sequence is TGTGCCAGCAGCTCCCTAGGCGGGGGGGCCCTCACAGATACGCAGTATTTT. The encoded protein is CASSSLGGGALTDTQYF.

This clonotype turned up a few times. The junction shows a germline mismatch at one end, possibly a read error. The chain couples TRBV7-8 to TRBJ2-2, with D possibly TRBD2 on 5 matching bases. Per the germline V gene, CDR1 is SGHVS and CDR2 is FQNEAQ. The CDR3 is 15 residues long. The CDR3 bases are TGCGCCAGCAGTGAATTCTCCGGGGTCACCGGGGAGCTGTTTTTT. Its protein is CASSEFSGVTGELFF.

The chain combines TRBV20-1 with TRBJ1-5; 9 bases map to TRBD1. There are 13 residues in the CDR3. CDR1 is DFQATT and CDR2 is SNEGSKA in the germline V gene (reference sequence). With 6 bases clipped from V and 3 bases from J, the junction kept 3 bases outside the gene matches. The CDR3 reads CSAWTGANQPQHF. The CDR3 coding sequence is TGCAGTGCCTGGACAGGGGCCAATCAGCCCCAGCATTTT.

This clonotype was seen repeatedly, ten times or more. The CDR3 coding sequence is TGTGCCAGCAGCCAGGAGGGGTGGGTGGACACTGAAGCTTTCTTT. It specifies CASSQEGWVDTEAFF. The rearrangement links TRBV7-8 to TRBJ1-1; D may be TRBD1 (5 bases). From germline, CDR1 is SGHVS and CDR2 FQNEAQ. V shed 5 bases and J shed 3 bases, with 16 bases lying between them. The CDR3 length is 15 residues.

This clonotype has just a few counts. This chain uses TRBV4-3 with TRBJ1-3, with TRBD1 identical over 7 bases. Germline V gene lookup returns CDR1 LGHNA and CDR2 YSLEER. The V segment lost 0 bases and the J segment 0 bases; nucleotides outside the gene matches: 2. CDR3 size: 16 residues. CDR3 in amino acids: CASSQDWDSSGNTIYF. The CDR3 bases are TGCGCCAGCAGCCAAGATTGGGACAGCTCTGGAAACACCATATATTTT.

The rearrangement uses TRBV6-1 and TRBJ1-6, with D possibly TRBD1 on 5 matching bases. V was clipped by 0 bases and J by 9 bases, with 18 bases between them. The germline V gene encodes CDR1 MNHNS and CDR2 SASEGT. This CDR3 contains 17 residues. CDR3 region: CASSEALRGVAGSPLHF. CDR3 bases: TGTGCCAGCAGTGAAGCGCTTCGAGGGGTGGCGGGTTCACCCCTCCACTTT.

The chain combines TRBV20-1 with TRBJ1-5, with a possible D match to TRBD1 (5 bases). The CDR3 contains 14 residues. V was shortened by 3 bases and J by 2 bases, with 11 bases between the two germline ends. CDR1 DFQATT and CDR2 SNEGSKA come from the germline V gene (reference sequence). The CDR3 is CSARDSGGNQPQHF. The CDR3 DNA reads TGCAGTGCTAGGGACTCGGGGGGCAATCAGCCCCAGCATTTT.

This clonotype showed up just a few times. This sequence joins TRBV30 and TRBJ2-1, with D possibly being TRBD1 or TRBD2 (6 bases each). This CDR3 contains 23 residues. The germline V and J ends were trimmed by 6 bases and 3 bases, with 42 bases remaining between them. Germline V gives CDR1 GTSNPN, CDR2 SVGIG (reference sequence). The CDR3 DNA sequence: TGTGCCTGCTTACGCCAGGGAGTCGGGGGCCGAACAACCCTTGGACGCTTCTACAATGAGCAGTTCTTC. Its protein product is CACLRQGVGGRTTLGRFYNEQFF. Together with reference TRBV30 and TRBJ2-1, the CDR3 gives the full variable domain: SQTIHQWPATLVQPVGSPLSLECTVEGTSNPNLYWYRQAAGRGLQLLFYSVGIGQISSEVPQNLSASRPQDRQFILSSKKLLLSDSGFYLCACLRQGVGGRTTLGRFYNEQFFGPGTRLTVL.

The chain employs TRBV12-3 or TRBV12-4 and TRBJ2-1, with 10 bases lining up with TRBD2. The CDR3 totals 17 residues. With V trimmed by 5 bases and J by 2 bases, 9 bases remained unmatched. CDR3 DNA sequence: TGTGCCAGCAGTCCTCCGGGACTAGCGACTACCTACAATGAGCAGTTCTTC. Translation gives CASSPPGLATTYNEQFF.

Note on this clonotype: At one boundary the junction diverges from the germline segment, which might be a read error. The chain employs TRBV24-1 and TRBJ2-5; unclear D gene. Germline assignment: CDR1 KGHDR and CDR2 SFDVKD. This CDR3 contains 12 residues. CDR3 DNA sequence: TGTGCCACCGGTGATTTCAAGGGGACCCAGTACTTC. Translating gives CATGDFKGTQYF.